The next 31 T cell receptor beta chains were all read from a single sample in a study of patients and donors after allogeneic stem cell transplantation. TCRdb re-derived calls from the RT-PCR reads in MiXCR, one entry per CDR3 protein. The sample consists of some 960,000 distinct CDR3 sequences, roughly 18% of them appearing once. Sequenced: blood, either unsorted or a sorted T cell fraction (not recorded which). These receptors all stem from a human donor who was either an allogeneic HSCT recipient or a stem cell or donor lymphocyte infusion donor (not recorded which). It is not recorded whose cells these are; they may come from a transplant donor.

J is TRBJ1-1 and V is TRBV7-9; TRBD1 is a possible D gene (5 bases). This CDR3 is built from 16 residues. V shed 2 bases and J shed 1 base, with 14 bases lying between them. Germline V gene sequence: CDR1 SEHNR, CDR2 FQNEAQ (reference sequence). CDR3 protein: CASSLYGGTENTEAFF. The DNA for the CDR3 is TGTGCCAGCAGCTTATATGGGGGGACGGAGAACACTGAAGCTTTCTTT.

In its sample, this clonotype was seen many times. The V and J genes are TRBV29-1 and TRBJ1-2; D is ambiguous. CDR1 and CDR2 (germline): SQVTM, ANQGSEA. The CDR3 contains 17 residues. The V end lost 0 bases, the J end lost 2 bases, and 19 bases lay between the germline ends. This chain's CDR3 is CSVEDKSSGRTNYGYTF. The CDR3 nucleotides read TGCAGCGTTGAAGATAAGTCTTCGGGCAGGACGAACTATGGCTACACCTTC.

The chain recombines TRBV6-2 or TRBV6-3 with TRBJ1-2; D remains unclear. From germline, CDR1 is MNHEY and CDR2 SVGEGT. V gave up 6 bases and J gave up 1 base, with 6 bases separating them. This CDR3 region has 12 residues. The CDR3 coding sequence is TGTGCCAGCAGGGCGGATAACTATGGCTACACCTTC. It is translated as CASRADNYGYTF.

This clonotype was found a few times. The CDR3 loop is CSVSVGGLYGYTF. The DNA of the CDR3 is TGCAGCGTATCGGTGGGGGGGCTTTATGGCTACACCTTC. This chain uses TRBV29-1 with TRBJ1-2; D is perhaps TRBD1 (6 bases). Germline CDR1 SQVTM, CDR2 ANQGSEA. This CDR3 contains 13 residues. Between the trimmed V and J ends, which lost 6 bases and 5 bases, there was a span of 16 bases.

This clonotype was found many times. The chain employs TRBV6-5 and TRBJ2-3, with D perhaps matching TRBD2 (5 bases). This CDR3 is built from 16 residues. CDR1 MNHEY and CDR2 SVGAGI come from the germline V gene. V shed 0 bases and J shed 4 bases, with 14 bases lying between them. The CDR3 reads CASSYSSLAGADTQYF. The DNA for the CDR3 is TGTGCCAGCAGTTACTCATCGCTAGCTGGTGCAGATACGCAGTATTTT.

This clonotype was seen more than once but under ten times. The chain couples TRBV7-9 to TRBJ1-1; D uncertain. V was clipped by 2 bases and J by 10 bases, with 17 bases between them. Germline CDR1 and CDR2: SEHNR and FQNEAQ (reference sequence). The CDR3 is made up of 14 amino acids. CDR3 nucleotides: TGTGCCAGCAGCTTAAAGAGAAGCCCCCCTTTAGCTTTCTTT. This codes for CASSLKRSPPLAFF.

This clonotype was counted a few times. The CDR3 here is CASSLATGGDYNEQFF. The CDR3 coding sequence is TGTGCCAGCAGCTTGGCGACAGGAGGAGATTACAATGAGCAGTTCTTC. The chain recombines TRBV7-9 with TRBJ2-1, with D perhaps TRBD1 (6 bases). The V end lost 3 bases, the J end lost 4 bases, and 16 bases lay between the germline ends. Germline V lookup: CDR1 SEHNR, CDR2 FQNEAQ (reference sequence). This CDR3 contains 16 residues.

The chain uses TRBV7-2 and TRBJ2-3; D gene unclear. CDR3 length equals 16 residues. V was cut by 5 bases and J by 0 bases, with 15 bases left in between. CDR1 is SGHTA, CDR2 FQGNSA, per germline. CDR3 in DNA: TGTGCCAGCAGCCCCCGCGTTAGGTTTAGCACAGATACGCAGTATTTT. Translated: CASSPRVRFSTDTQYF.

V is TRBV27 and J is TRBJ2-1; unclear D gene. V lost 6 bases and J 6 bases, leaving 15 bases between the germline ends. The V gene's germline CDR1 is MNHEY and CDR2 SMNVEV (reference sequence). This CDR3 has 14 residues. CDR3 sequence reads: CASRLKRSLNEQFF. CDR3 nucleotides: TGTGCCAGCAGACTAAAGCGCAGCCTCAATGAGCAGTTCTTC.

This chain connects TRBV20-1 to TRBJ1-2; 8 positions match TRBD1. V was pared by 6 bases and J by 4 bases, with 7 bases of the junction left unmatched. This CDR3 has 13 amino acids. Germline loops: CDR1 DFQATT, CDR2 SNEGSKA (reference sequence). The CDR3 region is CSAPGQATYGYTF. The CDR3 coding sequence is TGCAGTGCCCCGGGACAGGCAACCTATGGCTACACCTTC.

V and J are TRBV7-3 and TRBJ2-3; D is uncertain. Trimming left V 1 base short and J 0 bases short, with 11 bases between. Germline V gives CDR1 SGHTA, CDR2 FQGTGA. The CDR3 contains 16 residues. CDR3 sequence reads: CASSLIPGFSTDTQYF. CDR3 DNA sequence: TGTGCCAGCAGCTTAATCCCCGGGTTCAGCACAGATACGCAGTATTTT.

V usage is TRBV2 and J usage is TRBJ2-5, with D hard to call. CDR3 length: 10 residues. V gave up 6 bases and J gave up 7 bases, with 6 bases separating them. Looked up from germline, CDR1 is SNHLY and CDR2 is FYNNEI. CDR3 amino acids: CASRVGTQYF. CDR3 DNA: TGTGCCAGCAGGGTTGGGACCCAGTACTTC.

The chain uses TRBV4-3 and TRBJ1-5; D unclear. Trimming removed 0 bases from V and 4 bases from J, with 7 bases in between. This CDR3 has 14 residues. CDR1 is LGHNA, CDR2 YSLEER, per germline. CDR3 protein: CASSQDTLNQPQHF. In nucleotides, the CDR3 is TGCGCCAGCAGCCAAGACACCTTGAATCAGCCCCAGCATTTT.

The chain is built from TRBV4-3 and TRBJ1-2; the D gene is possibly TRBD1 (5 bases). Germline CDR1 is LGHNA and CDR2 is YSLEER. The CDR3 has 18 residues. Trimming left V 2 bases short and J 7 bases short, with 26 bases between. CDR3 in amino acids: CASSQSAPGTANLRGYTF. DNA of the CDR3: TGCGCCAGCAGCCAATCGGCCCCCGGGACTGCTAACTTACGTGGCTACACCTTC.

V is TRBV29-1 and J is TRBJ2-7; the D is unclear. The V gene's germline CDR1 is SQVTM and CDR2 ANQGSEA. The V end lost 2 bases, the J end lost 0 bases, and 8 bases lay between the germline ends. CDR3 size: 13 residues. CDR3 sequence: CSVETLPSYEQYF. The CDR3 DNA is TGCAGCGTTGAAACTCTTCCCTCCTACGAGCAGTACTTC.

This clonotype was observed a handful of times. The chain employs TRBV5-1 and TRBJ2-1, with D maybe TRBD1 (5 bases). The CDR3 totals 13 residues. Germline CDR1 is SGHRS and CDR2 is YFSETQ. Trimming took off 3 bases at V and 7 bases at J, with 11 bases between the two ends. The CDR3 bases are TGCGCCAGCAGCTCTCAATCAGGGAATGAGCAGTTCTTC. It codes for CASSSQSGNEQFF. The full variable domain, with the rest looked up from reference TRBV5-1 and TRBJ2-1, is KAGVTQTPRYLIKTRGQQVTLSCSPISGHRSVSWYQQTPGQGLQFLFEYFSETQRNKGNFPGRFSGRQFSNSRSEMNVSTLELGDSALYLCASSSQSGNEQFFGPGTRLTVL.

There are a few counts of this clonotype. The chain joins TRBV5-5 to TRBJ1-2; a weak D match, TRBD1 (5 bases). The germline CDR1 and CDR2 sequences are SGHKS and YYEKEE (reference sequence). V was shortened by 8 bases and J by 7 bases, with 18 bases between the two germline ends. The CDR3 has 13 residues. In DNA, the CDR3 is TGTGCCAGTTCAATTAGGGGAGAAGGTGGCTACACCTTC. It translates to CASSIRGEGGYTF. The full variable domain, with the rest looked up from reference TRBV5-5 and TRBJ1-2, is DAGVTQSPTHLIKTRGQQVTLRCSPISGHKSVSWYQQVLGQGPQFIFQYYEKEERGRGNFPDRFSARQFPNYSSELNVNALLLGDSALYLCASSIRGEGGYTFGSGTRLTVV.

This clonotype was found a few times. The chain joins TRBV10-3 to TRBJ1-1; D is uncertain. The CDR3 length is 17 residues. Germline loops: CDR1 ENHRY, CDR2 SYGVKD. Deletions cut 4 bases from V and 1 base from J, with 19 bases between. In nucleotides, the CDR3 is TGTGCCATCAGTGGACGACCCAAGGGCCGGCAGAACACTGAAGCTTTCTTT. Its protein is CAISGRPKGRQNTEAFF.

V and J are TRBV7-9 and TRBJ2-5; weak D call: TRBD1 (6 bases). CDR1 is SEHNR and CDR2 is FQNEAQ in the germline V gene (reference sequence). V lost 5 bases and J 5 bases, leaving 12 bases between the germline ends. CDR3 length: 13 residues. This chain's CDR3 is CASSAGVPETQYF. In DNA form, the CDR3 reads TGTGCCAGCAGCGCAGGGGTTCCGGAGACCCAGTACTTC.

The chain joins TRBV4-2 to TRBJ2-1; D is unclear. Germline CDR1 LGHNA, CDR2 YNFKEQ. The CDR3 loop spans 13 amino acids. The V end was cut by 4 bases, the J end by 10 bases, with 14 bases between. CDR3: CASSPPPGQEQFF. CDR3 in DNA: TGTGCCAGCAGCCCTCCACCCGGCCAAGAGCAGTTCTTC.

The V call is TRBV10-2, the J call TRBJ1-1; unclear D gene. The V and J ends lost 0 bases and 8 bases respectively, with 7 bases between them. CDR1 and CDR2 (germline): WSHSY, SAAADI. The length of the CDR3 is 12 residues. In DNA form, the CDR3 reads TGCGCCAGCAGTGAGTCGACGGGGGAAGCTTTCTTT. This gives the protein CASSESTGEAFF.

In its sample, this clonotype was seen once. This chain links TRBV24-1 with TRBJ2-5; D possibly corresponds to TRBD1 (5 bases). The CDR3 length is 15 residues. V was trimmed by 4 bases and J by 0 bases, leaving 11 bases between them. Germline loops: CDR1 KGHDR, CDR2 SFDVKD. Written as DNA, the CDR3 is TGTGCCACCAGTGACCCCGACAGATACCAAGAGACCCAGTACTTC. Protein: CATSDPDRYQETQYF.

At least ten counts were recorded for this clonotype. The CDR3 loop is CASRDGTGINYGYTF. Here the CDR3 DNA reads TGTGCCAGCAGGGACGGGACAGGGATTAACTATGGCTACACCTTC. This chain uses TRBV12-3 or TRBV12-4 with TRBJ1-2, with 9 bases that match TRBD1. Trimming removed 6 bases from V and 1 base from J; junction bases left unmatched: 6. This CDR3 is 15 amino acids long.

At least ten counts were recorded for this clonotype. DNA for the CDR3: TGTGCCATCTCCAGGGGGAGACAGGGGGCCGACTATGGCTACACCTTC. It yields the protein CAISRGRQGADYGYTF. The chain combines TRBV6-1 with TRBJ1-2; TRBD1 matches at 10 bases. J lost 3 bases, V lost 10 bases, and 14 bases had no gene match. The CDR3 is 16 residues long. The germline CDR1 and CDR2 sequences are MNHNS and SASEGT.

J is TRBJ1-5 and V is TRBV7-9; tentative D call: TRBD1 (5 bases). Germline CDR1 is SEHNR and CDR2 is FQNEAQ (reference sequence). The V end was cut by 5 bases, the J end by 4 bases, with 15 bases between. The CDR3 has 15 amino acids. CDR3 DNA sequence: TGTGCCAGCAGCACCGCGGGGGTGGGGAATCAGCCCCAGCATTTT. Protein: CASSTAGVGNQPQHF.

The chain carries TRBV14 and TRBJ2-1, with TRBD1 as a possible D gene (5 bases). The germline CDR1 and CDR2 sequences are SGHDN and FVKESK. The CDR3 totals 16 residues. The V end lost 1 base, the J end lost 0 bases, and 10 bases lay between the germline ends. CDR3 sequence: CASSQVPGHSYNEQFF. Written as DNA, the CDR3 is TGTGCCAGCAGCCAAGTACCAGGACACTCCTACAATGAGCAGTTCTTC. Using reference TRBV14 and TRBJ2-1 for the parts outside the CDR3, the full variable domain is EAGVTQFPSHSVIEKGQTVTLRCDPISGHDNLYWYRRVMGKEIKFLLHFVKESKQDESGMPNNRFLAERTGGTYSTLKVQPAELEDSGVYFCASSQVPGHSYNEQFFGPGTRLTVL.

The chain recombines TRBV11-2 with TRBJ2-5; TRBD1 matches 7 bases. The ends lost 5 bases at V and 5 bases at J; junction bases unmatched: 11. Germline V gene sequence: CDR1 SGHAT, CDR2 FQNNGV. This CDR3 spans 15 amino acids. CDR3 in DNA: TGTGCCAGCAGCCCCCTCGGGACAGTAGCGGAGACCCAGTACTTC. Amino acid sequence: CASSPLGTVAETQYF. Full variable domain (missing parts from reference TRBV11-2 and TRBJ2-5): EAGVAQSPRYKIIEKRQSVAFWCNPISGHATLYWYQQILGQGPKLLIQFQNNGVVDDSQLPKDRFSAERLKGVDSTLKIQPAKLEDSAVYLCASSPLGTVAETQYFGPGTRLLVL.

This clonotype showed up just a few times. The CDR3 reads CATSDGLAGYNEQFF. The CDR3 nucleotides read TGTGCCACCAGTGACGGACTAGCGGGCTACAATGAGCAGTTCTTC. This sequence joins TRBV24-1 and TRBJ2-1; 11 nucleotides match TRBD2. V trimming: 4 bases; J trimming: 3 bases; junction bases outside the gene matches: 1. Germline values: CDR1 KGHDR, CDR2 SFDVKD. The length of the CDR3 is 15 residues.

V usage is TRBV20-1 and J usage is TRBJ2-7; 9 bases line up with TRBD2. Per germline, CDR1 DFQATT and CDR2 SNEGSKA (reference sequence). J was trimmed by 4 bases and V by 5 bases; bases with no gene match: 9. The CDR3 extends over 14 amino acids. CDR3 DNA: TGCAGTGCTTTCCGTAGCGGGAGCGGTTACGAGCAGTACTTC. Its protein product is CSAFRSGSGYEQYF.

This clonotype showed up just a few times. The CDR3 reads CASSQDKGQGSAFF. The DNA for the CDR3 is TGCGCCAGCAGCCAAGATAAGGGGCAGGGATCAGCTTTCTTT. J is TRBJ1-1 and V is TRBV4-3; a weak D match, TRBD1 (5 bases). Germline CDR1 reads LGHNA; CDR2 reads YSLEER. The V gene lost 0 bases and the J gene lost 10 bases, with 15 bases spanning the gap. This CDR3 region has 14 residues.

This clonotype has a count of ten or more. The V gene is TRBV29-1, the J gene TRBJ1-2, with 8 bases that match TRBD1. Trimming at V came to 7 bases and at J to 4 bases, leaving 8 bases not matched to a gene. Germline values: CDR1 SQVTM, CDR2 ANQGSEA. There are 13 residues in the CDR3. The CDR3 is CSADRGVSYGYTF. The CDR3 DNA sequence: TGCAGCGCTGACAGGGGAGTTTCCTATGGCTACACCTTC.